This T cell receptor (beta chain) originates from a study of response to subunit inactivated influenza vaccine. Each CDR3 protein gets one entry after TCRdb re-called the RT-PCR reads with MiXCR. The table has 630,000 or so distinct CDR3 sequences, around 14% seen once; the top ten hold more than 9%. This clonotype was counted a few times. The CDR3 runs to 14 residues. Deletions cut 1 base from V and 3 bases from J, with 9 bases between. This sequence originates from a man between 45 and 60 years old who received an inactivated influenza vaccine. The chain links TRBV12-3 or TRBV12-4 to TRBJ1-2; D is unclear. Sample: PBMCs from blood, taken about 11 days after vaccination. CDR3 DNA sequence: TGTGCCAGCAGTTTAGAGGTCCGAGACTATGGCTACACCTTC. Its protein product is CASSLEVRDYGYTF.